This T cell receptor (beta chain) was retrieved from a study of cytomegalovirus exposure and HLA in healthy donors. As for the study in general: Genetic ancestry analysis placed 81% of the 398 donors that were genotyped in the Caucasian-associated cluster. Findings of the study overall: A likely sequencing artifact accounted for one observed cluster of highly shared sequence variants.

The PCR had 60 Vbeta and 13 Jbeta primers. The data were produced by immunoSEQ multiplex PCR, yet TCRdb's version contains in-frame clones alone and is incomplete. Here the sample spans about 230,000 clones, roughly 84% being singletons. The germline CDR1 and CDR2 sequences are SGHAT and FQNNGV. The CDR3 sequence is 15 residues long. Trimming pared 2 bases from V and 4 bases from J, leaving 14 bases between. As regards this clone: No antigen is known for it.

The genes are TRBV11-2 and TRBJ1-2; D not certain. This TCR derives from a girl aged 2 to 10 in good health and CMV-seronegative. Sequencing used PBMCs. The CDR3 DNA reads TGTGCCAGCAGCTTAAATGGCGCGGGTGGCTATGGCTACACCTTC. Its translation: CASSLNGAGGYGYTF.